A selection of T cell receptor beta chains follows, all from one sample in a study of PD-L1 blockade in urothelial cancer. Generated by immunoSEQ multiplex PCR, the TCRdb table keeps only in-frame clones and is missing some. Here the sample spans around 100,000 clones, about nine tenths being singletons. The sequenced sample was PBMCs, obtained around atezolizumab (anti-PD-L1) treatment. All receptors derive from a man in his sixties with urothelial cancer. Each CDR3 is given with its conserved first and last residue. The D gene is left open where the match is weak. Clone size is stated in some rows and not others, as once, few, many or a class when expanded.

j_gene | d_gene | len | v_gene | abundance | CDR3aa | CDR3nt
TRBJ2-5 | TRBD1 | 17 | TRBV9 | NA | CASSATGQGVLQETQYF | TGTGCCAGCAGCGCCACGGGACAGGGGGTCCTCCAAGAGACCCAGTACTTC
TRBJ1-2 | TRBD1 | 16 | TRBV5-1 | many | CASSSIRDRGHYGYTF | TGCGCCAGCAGCTCAATCCGGGACAGGGGTCACTATGGCTACACCTTC
TRBJ2-1 | NA | 12 | TRBV12-5 | NA | CASGLARNEQFF | TGTGCTAGTGGTTTGGCTAGAAATGAGCAGTTCTTC
TRBJ1-2 | NA | 14 | TRBV14 | NA | CASSHRQGPYGYTF | TGTGCCAGCAGCCATAGGCAGGGTCCCTATGGCTACACCTTC
TRBJ1-2 | NA | 13 | TRBV14 | NA | CASSPHGGYGYTF | TGTGCCAGCAGCCCGCACGGGGGCTATGGCTACACCTTC
TRBJ2-5 | TRBD2 | 16 | TRBV5-1 | NA | CASSPLPAGEGETQYF | TGCGCCAGCAGCCCGCTCCCGGCGGGAGAGGGGGAGACCCAGTACTTC
TRBJ2-3 | NA | 14 | TRBV11-2 | NA | CASSLGIHTDTQYF | TGTGCCAGCAGCCTCGGGATACACACAGATACGCAGTATTTT
TRBJ2-1 | TRBD2 | 17 | TRBV7-2 | NA | CASSLVGETSGGAGQFF | TGTGCCAGCAGCTTAGTGGGCGAGACTAGCGGGGGGGCCGGGCAGTTCTTC
TRBJ2-5 | TRBD2 | 14 | TRBV6-1 | NA | CASKYGGAGETQYF | TGTGCCAGCAAGTACGGGGGGGCCGGGGAGACCCAGTACTTC
TRBJ2-1 | TRBD2 | 14 | TRBV7-3 | NA | CASSQGRAGNEQFF | TGTGCCAGCAGCCAAGGAAGAGCGGGGAATGAGCAGTTCTTC
TRBJ2-7 | NA | 15 | TRBV18 | NA | CASSPNGQQGYEQYF | TGTGCCAGCTCACCAAATGGACAGCAGGGGTACGAGCAGTACTTC
TRBJ2-3 | TRBD2 | 15 | TRBV7-2 | NA | CASSSSGGNTDTQYF | TGTGCCAGCAGCTCAAGCGGGGGGAACACAGATACGCAGTATTTT
TRBJ1-6 | TRBD1 | 15 | TRBV27 | NA | CASSPGTGRNSPLHF | TGTGCCAGCAGTCCCGGGACAGGGAGGAATTCACCCCTCCACTTT
TRBJ1-2 | NA | 13 | TRBV18 | NA | CASSPRLEDGYTF | TGTGCCAGCTCACCCAGACTGGAGGATGGCTACACCTTC
TRBJ2-6 | NA | 15 | TRBV5-5 | NA | CASRPPGSGANVLTF | TGTGCCAGCAGGCCCCCCGGCTCTGGGGCCAACGTCCTGACTTTC
TRBJ2-5 | TRBD1 | 15 | TRBV6-5 | few | CASSRGTGGTETQYF | TGTGCCAGCAGTCGGGGGACAGGGGGTACAGAGACCCAGTACTTC
TRBJ1-2 | TRBD1 | 15 | TRBV7-9 | NA | CASSEASEDRGGYTF | TGTGCCAGCAGCGAGGCATCCGAGGACAGGGGGGGCTACACCTTC
TRBJ1-5 | TRBD1 | 15 | TRBV28 | NA | CASINFGTGGQPQHF | TGTGCCAGCATCAATTTCGGGACAGGGGGTCAGCCCCAGCATTTT
TRBJ1-3 | NA | 17 | TRBV9 | NA | CASSPPGHSRVGNTIYF | TGTGCCAGCAGCCCCCCAGGGCACTCCCGTGTGGGAAACACCATATATTTT
TRBJ2-3 | NA | 14 | TRBV5-1 | NA | CASSPGTSSDTQYF | TGCGCCAGCAGCCCCGGGACTTCCTCGGATACGCAGTATTTT
TRBJ2-1 | NA | 15 | TRBV6-5 | NA | CASSSRSRVYNEQFF | TGTGCCAGCAGTTCTCGCTCAAGAGTCTACAATGAGCAGTTCTTC
TRBJ2-7 | TRBD2 | 16 | TRBV6-6 | NA | CASSFGTSGSFYEQYF | TGTGCCAGCAGTTTTGGGACTAGCGGGAGCTTCTACGAGCAGTACTTC
TRBJ2-7 | TRBD1 | 13 | TRBV2 | NA | CASTMGQGDEQYF | TGTGCCAGCACAATGGGACAGGGGGACGAGCAGTACTTC
TRBJ2-7 | TRBD1 | 14 | TRBV5-1 | NA | CASSTGTGIYEQYF | TGCGCCAGCAGTACCGGGACAGGTATCTACGAGCAGTACTTC
TRBJ1-5 | TRBD1 | 14 | TRBV27 | NA | CASSPWTGYQPQHF | TGTGCCAGCAGTCCCTGGACAGGCTATCAGCCCCAGCATTTT
TRBJ2-1 | TRBD2 | 13 | TRBV2 | once | CASGLAGGNEQFF | TGTGCCAGCGGACTAGCGGGGGGTAATGAGCAGTTCTTC
TRBJ2-2 | TRBD1 | 15 | TRBV7-3 | once | CASSLEGGRTGELFF | TGTGCCAGCAGCTTAGAAGGGGGCCGAACCGGGGAGCTGTTTTTT
TRBJ2-1 | TRBD1 | 13 | TRBV27 | NA | CASSFSRDREQFF | TGTGCCAGCAGTTTTTCCCGGGACAGGGAGCAGTTCTTC
TRBJ2-6 | NA | 16 | TRBV4-2 | NA | CASSQDEGRGANVLTF | TGTGCCAGCAGCCAAGATGAGGGGAGGGGGGCCAACGTCCTGACTTTC
TRBJ2-7 | NA | 14 | TRBV28 | NA | CASSPPWRPYEQYF | TGTGCCAGCAGTCCCCCATGGAGGCCCTACGAGCAGTACTTC
TRBJ2-7 | NA | 17 | TRBV6-1 | NA | CASSGTPGVTISYEQYF | TGTGCCAGCAGTGGAACTCCGGGGGTCACAATCTCCTACGAGCAGTACTTC
TRBJ1-1 | NA | 14 | TRBV7-8 | NA | CASSLYDGDPGAFF | TGTGCCAGCAGCTTATATGATGGCGATCCGGGTGCTTTCTTT
TRBJ1-2 | TRBD1 | 17 | TRBV11-2 | NA | CASSLGGGTGVSRGYTF | TGTGCCAGCAGCTTAGGAGGCGGGACAGGGGTGAGCCGCGGCTACACCTTC
TRBJ1-1 | NA | 12 | TRBV6-5 | NA | CASGQPNTEAFF | TGTGCCAGTGGACAGCCCAACACTGAAGCTTTCTTT
TRBJ2-3 | TRBD2 | 15 | TRBV18 | NA | CASSPERGSTDTQYF | TGTGCCAGCTCACCTGAGCGGGGTAGCACAGATACGCAGTATTTT
TRBJ2-5 | TRBD1 | 14 | TRBV5-1 | NA | CASSFRDRGETQYF | TGCGCCAGCAGCTTCCGAGACAGGGGAGAGACCCAGTACTTC
TRBJ1-5 | TRBD1 | 15 | TRBV27 | NA | CASRIGQGSNQPQHF | TGTGCCAGCAGAATCGGACAGGGAAGCAATCAGCCCCAGCATTTT